The next 2 T cell receptor beta chains were all read from a single sample in a study of spatial heterogeneity in lung cancer. As to time point: blood at routine non-recurrence follow-up after resection. Researchers sequenced whole RNA taken from tumor, nontumor lung or frozen PBMC without sorting. TCRdb reanalysed the 5' RACE reads using MiXCR and keeps one entry per CDR3 protein. The sample lists roughly 120,000 distinct CDR3 sequences, 12% seen once, with roughly 15% in the top ten. The specimen was PBMCs, collected at follow-up. Every receptor here comes from a male donor with early-stage non-small cell lung cancer.

The rearrangement joins TRBV7-6 to TRBJ2-7; 9 nucleotides line up with TRBD1. The germline CDR1 and CDR2 sequences are SGHVS and FNYEAQ. With 0 bases clipped from V and 4 bases from J, the junction kept 4 bases outside the gene matches. This CDR3 region has 15 residues. The CDR3 DNA reads as TGTGCCAGCAGCTTAGCTTCGACAGGGGGGTACGAGCAGTACTTC. Translating gives CASSLASTGGYEQYF. Variable domain in full (rest from reference TRBV7-6 and TRBJ2-7): GAGVSQSPRYKVTKRGQDVALRCDPISGHVSLYWYRQALGQGPEFLTYFNYEAQQDKSGLPNDRFSAERPEGSISTLTIQRTEQRDSAMYRCASSLASTGGYEQYFGPGTRLTVT.

This chain joins TRBV5-6 and TRBJ1-5, with 8 bases identical to TRBD1. This CDR3 is 14 amino acids long. V lost 2 bases and J lost 7; bases outside the gene matches: 5. CDR1 is SGHDT and CDR2 is YYEEEE in the germline V gene. CDR3 loop: CASSFGQGRQPQHF. CDR3 DNA: TGTGCCAGCAGCTTCGGACAGGGTCGACAGCCCCAGCATTTT.